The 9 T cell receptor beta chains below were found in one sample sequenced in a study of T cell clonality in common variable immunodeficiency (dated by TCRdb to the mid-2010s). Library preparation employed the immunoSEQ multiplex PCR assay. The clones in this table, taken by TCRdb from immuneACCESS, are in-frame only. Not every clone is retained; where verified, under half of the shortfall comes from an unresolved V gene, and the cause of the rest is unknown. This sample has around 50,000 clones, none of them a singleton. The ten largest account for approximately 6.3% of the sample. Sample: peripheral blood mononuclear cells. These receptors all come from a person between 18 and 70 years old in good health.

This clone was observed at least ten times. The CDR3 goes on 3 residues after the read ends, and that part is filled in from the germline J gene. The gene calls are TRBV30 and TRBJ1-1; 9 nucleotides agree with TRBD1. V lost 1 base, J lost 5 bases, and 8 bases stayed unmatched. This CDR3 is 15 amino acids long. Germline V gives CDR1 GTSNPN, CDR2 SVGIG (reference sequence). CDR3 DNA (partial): TGTGCCTGGAGTGCAGGGACAGGGTCGGGGACTGAA. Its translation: CAWSAGTGSGTE. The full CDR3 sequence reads CAWSAGTGSGTEAFF.

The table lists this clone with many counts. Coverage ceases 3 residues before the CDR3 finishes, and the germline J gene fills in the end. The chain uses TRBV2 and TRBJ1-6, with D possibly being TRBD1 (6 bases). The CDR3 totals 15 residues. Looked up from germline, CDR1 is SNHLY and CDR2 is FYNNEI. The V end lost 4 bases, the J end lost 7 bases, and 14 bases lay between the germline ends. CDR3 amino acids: CASSAGRGYNSPLHF. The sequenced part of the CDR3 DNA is TGTGCCAGCAGTGCAGGTAGGGGGTACAATTCACCC.

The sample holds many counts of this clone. The chain's CDR3 is CASSIGFPGSSYTDTQYF. The CDR3 DNA, read in part, is TGTGCCAGTAGTATAGGATTTCCCGGGTCCAGCTATACAGATACG. J is TRBJ2-3 and V is TRBV19; no definite D call. Read sequence stops 3 residues before the CDR3 end, and the germline J gene provides the missing end. This CDR3 comprises 18 residues. Germline loops: CDR1 LNHDA, CDR2 SQIVND (reference sequence). Trimming cost V 1 base and J 3 bases, with 20 bases left between them.

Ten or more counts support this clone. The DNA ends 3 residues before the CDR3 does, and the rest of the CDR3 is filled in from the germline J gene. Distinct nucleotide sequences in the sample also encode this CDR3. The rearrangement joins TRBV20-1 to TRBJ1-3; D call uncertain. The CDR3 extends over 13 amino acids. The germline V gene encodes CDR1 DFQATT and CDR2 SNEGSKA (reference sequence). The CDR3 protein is CSARDRTWARIYF. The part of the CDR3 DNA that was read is TGCAGTGCTAGAGATCGGACTTGGGCCCGC.

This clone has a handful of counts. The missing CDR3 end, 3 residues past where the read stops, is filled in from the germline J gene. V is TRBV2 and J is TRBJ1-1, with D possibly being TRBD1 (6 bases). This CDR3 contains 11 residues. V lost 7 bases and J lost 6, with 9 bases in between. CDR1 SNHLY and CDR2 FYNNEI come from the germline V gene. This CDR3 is CASTWTAEAFF. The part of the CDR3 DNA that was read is TGTGCCAGCACTTGGACAGCTGAA.

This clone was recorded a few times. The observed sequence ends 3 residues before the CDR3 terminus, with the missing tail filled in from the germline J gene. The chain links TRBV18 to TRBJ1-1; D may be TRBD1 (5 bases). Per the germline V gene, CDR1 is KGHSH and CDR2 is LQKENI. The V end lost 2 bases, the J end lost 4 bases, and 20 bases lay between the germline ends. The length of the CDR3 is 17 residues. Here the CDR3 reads CASSPVRWGVLATEAFF. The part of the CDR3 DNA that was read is TGTGCCAGCTCACCAGTTCGGTGGGGGGTCTTAGCCACTGAA. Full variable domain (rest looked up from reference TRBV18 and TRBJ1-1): NAGVMQNPRHLVRRRGQEARLRCSPMKGHSHVYWYRQLPEEGLKFMVYLQKENIIDESGMPKERFSAEFPKEGPSILRIQQVVRGDSAAYFCASSPVRWGVLATEAFFGQGTRLTVV.

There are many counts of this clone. The part of the CDR3 DNA that was read is TGTGCCAGCTCACCGTCGGTAGCGGGGGGGCGAGATACG. Protein sequence: CASSPSVAGGRDT. The CDR3, in full, reads CASSPSVAGGRDTQYF. This rearrangement joins TRBV18 to TRBJ2-3; TRBD2 matches 11 bases. The observed sequence ends 3 residues before the CDR3 terminus, with the missing tail filled in from the germline J gene. Germline CDR1 and CDR2: KGHSH and LQKENI. The V and J ends lost 3 bases and 5 bases, in that order; junction bases with no gene match: 7. The CDR3 spans 16 residues.

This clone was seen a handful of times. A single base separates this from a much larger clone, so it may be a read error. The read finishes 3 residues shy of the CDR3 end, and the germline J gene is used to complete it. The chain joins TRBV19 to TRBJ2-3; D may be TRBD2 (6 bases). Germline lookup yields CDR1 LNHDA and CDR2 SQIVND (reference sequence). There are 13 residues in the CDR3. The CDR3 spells CASSTTGGETQYF. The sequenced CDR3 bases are TGTGCCAGTAGTACCACAGGAGGGGAGACG.

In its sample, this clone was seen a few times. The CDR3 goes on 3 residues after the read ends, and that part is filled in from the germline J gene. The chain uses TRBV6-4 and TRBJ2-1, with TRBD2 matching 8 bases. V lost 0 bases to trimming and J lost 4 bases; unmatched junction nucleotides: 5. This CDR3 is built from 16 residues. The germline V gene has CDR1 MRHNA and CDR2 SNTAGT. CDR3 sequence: CASSDSSGGPYNEQFF. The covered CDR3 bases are TGTGCCAGCAGTGACTCGAGCGGGGGCCCTTACAATGAG.